This T cell receptor beta chain is from a study of OX40 agonist ivuxolimab in advanced cancers. The repertoire was sequenced with immunoSEQ multiplex PCR; TCRdb's copy has only in-frame clones and lacks some. The table includes under 20,000 clones, approximately 77% detected once. About this clone: The same CDR3 also results from other DNA sequences found in this sample.

The sequenced sample was CD4+ or CD8+ T cells sorted from blood, obtained in a trial of the OX40 agonist ivuxolimab. This clonotype was sampled from an adult with an advanced solid tumor such as melanoma, head and neck, liver or kidney cancer.

The CDR3 sequence: CASSLVGYDEQFF. The CDR3 region has the DNA TGTGCCAGCAGCTTAGTGGGTTATGATGAGCAGTTCTTC. This chain connects TRBV11-2 to TRBJ2-1, with D unclear. The CDR3 totals 13 residues. Germline V CDR1 and CDR2: SGHAT, FQNNGV. V was pared by 1 base and J by 8 bases, with 9 bases between.